This T cell receptor (beta chain) was identified during a study of blood T cell repertoires in COVID-19. Study context: There were acute and convalescent COVID-19 samples, and they came from the United States, Italy and Spain.

In the study's own analysis: Estimation of nucleated cell counts relied on the amplification of reference gene primers. The assay was immunoSEQ multiplex PCR, and TCRdb's table has in-frame clones only and misses some. That table is the source of V, J and clone size, and D and trimming were worked out from the DNA. The sample contains roughly 69,000 clones, 84% of which appear only once. The CDR3 extends over 12 amino acids. Germline V gives CDR1 GTSNPN, CDR2 SVGIG (reference sequence). Trimming stripped 3 bases from V and 0 bases from J, with 6 bases between. The specimen was peripheral blood. The chain has TRBV30 and TRBJ2-7; no firm D call. This sequence was found in a human donor in a cohort sampled during active COVID-19. For the CDR3, the DNA is TGTGCCTGGAGCGAGGACTCCTACGAGCAGTACTTC. It specifies CAWSEDSYEQYF.